These T cell receptor beta chains were read from a single sample in a study of blood T cell repertoires in COVID-19. Data came from immunoSEQ multiplex PCR; TCRdb stores just in-frame clones and leaves some out. The sample yields some 190,000 clones, roughly 86% seen once. Sequenced input: peripheral blood. These receptors were taken from a woman aged 70-85 years with active or convalescent COVID-19. The CDR3 runs from the conserved cysteine through the conserved F or W. The D gene is left open where the match is weak. The size entry is marked missing in some rows and otherwise reads once, few, many or a size class.

d_call	clone_size	j_call	v_call	cdr3_nt	cdr3_aa
NA	once	TRBJ2-5	TRBV3-1/TRBV3-2	TGTGCCAGCTCCGCAGGCGGGGCAGGGCGTTTGACCCAGTACTTC	CASSAGGAGRLTQYF
TRBD2	NA	TRBJ2-1	TRBV4-1	TGCGCCAGCAGCCTTCGACTAGCGGATACCCTAAACTACAATGAGCAGTTCTTC	CASSLRLADTLNYNEQFF
TRBD1	NA	TRBJ1-1	TRBV3-1/TRBV3-2	TGTGCCAGCAGCCCAAACAGGGGGAACACTGAAGCTTTCTTT	CASSPNRGNTEAFF
TRBD2	NA	TRBJ2-2	TRBV5-1	TGCGCCAGCAGCTTGGTTAGCGGGAGTGCGACCGGGGAGCTGTTTTTT	CASSLVSGSATGELFF
NA	NA	TRBJ1-1	TRBV18	TGTGCCAGCTCACAGGAGGGTAACACTGAAGCTTTCTTT	CASSQEGNTEAFF
TRBD2	NA	TRBJ2-7	TRBV5-4	TGTGCCAGCAGCTTCGGGCAAATGGCTAGCGGTCCTTACGAGCAGTACTTC	CASSFGQMASGPYEQYF
NA	once	TRBJ1-1	TRBV18	TGTGCCAGCGGGGCGGCCATGAACACTGAAGCTTTCTTT	CASGAAMNTEAFF
TRBD2	NA	TRBJ2-7	TRBV7-9	TGTGCCAGCAGAACTAGCGGGACCTCCTACGAGCAGTACTTC	CASRTSGTSYEQYF
TRBD1	NA	TRBJ2-7	TRBV10-3	TGTGCCATCAGCCACGCCGGGACAGGCTCCTACGAGCAGTACTTC	CAISHAGTGSYEQYF
NA	NA	TRBJ1-1	TRBV19	TGTGCCAGTAGTCTGAGTAACACTGAAGCTTTCTTT	CASSLSNTEAFF
TRBD1	NA	TRBJ1-1	TRBV10-2	TGCGCCAGCGCCCTAGGGGGCGGAGGTACTGAAGCTTTCTTT	CASALGGGGTEAFF
TRBD1	NA	TRBJ2-7	TRBV27	TGTGCCAGCAGAGTTCTGGGACAGTACGAGCAGTACTTC	CASRVLGQYEQYF
NA	NA	TRBJ1-1	TRBV6-5	TGTGCCAGCAGCGGAGATCGGACTCAAAATGAAGCTTTCTTT	CASSGDRTQNEAFF
NA	NA	TRBJ2-1	TRBV5-1	TGCGCCAGCAGTTCCTCGACCCTAGCCAATTCGGGGCAGTTCTTC	CASSSSTLANSGQFF
NA	NA	TRBJ1-3	TRBV2	TGTGCCAGCAGAACAGGGTCAAACTCTGGAAACACCATATATTTT	CASRTGSNSGNTIYF
NA	few	TRBJ1-1	TRBV30	TGTGCCTGGAGTGTATCTGCGGTCACTGAAGCTTTCTTT	CAWSVSAVTEAFF
TRBD1	NA	TRBJ1-2	TRBV7-8	TGTGCCAGCAGCCCTAGACAGGGAAACTATGGCTACACCTTC	CASSPRQGNYGYTF
NA	NA	TRBJ1-4	TRBV7-7	TGTGCCAGCAGCTTAACGGGAGGGAGAAGAGAAAAACTGTTTTTT	CASSLTGGRREKLFF
NA	NA	TRBJ1-4	TRBV24-1	TGTGCCACCAGTGATACAGGCCTTGCTAATGAAAAACTGTTTTTT	CATSDTGLANEKLFF
NA	NA	TRBJ1-2	TRBV28	TGTGCCAGCAGCTCCCATGGGGGGAACTATGGCTACACCTTC	CASSSHGGNYGYTF
NA	once	TRBJ1-1	TRBV7-9	TGTGCCAGCAGCTTAGTGACAGGTGGCGGCACTGAAGCTTTCTTT	CASSLVTGGGTEAFF
NA	NA	TRBJ2-1	TRBV2	TGTGCCAGCAGTGATCAGGGGATAGATTACAATGAGCAGTTCTTC	CASSDQGIDYNEQFF
TRBD1	NA	TRBJ1-3	TRBV5-5	TGTGCCAGCAGCCCGACAGGGTCTGGAAACACCATATATTTT	CASSPTGSGNTIYF
TRBD2	NA	TRBJ2-2	TRBV24-1	TGTGCCACCAGTGATAGAGCGGGATACACCGGGGAGCTGTTTTTT	CATSDRAGYTGELFF
TRBD1	NA	TRBJ1-2	TRBV18	TGTGCCAGCTCACAGGGGGCGAATGGCTACACCTTC	CASSQGANGYTF
TRBD1	NA	TRBJ1-2	TRBV25-1	TGTGCCAGCAGTGAATGGGACAGTCTTTCTGGCTACACCTTC	CASSEWDSLSGYTF
TRBD1	once	TRBJ1-5	TRBV20-1	TGCAGTGCTAGTGACAGGGGTAATCAGCCCCAGCATTTT	CSASDRGNQPQHF
NA	NA	TRBJ2-5	TRBV10-3	TGTGCCATCAGTCCCGGGACTCCCGTCCGAGAGACCCAGTACTTC	CAISPGTPVRETQYF
TRBD1	NA	TRBJ2-5	TRBV28	TGTGCCAGCAGTACCAGACAGGGCCAAGAGACCCAGTACTTC	CASSTRQGQETQYF
TRBD1	NA	TRBJ1-2	TRBV7-2	TGTGCCAGCAGCTCCCCCGGACAGGTGATCGGCTACACCTTC	CASSSPGQVIGYTF
TRBD1	NA	TRBJ2-7	TRBV7-9	TGTGCCAGCACCTTCGGCCGACAGGGTCCCTACGAGCAGTACTTC	CASTFGRQGPYEQYF
TRBD2	NA	TRBJ2-3	TRBV5-4	TGTGCCAGCAGCCGGGGGGGCGGACGGAGCACAGATACGCAGTATTTT	CASSRGGGRSTDTQYF
NA	NA	TRBJ2-5	TRBV7-2	TGTGCCAGCAGCTTAGTCGGGACACGGAAAGAGACCCAGTACTTC	CASSLVGTRKETQYF
TRBD1	once	TRBJ1-4	TRBV11-2	TGTGCCAGCAGTCCGGGACAGGGGGCACGGAATGAAAAACTGTTTTTT	CASSPGQGARNEKLFF
NA	NA	TRBJ1-2	TRBV6-1	TGTGCCAGCAGTGAGTCTGGGTCTGGGTGGGCAGCCACCAACTATGGCTACACCTTC	CASSESGSGWAATNYGYTF
NA	NA	TRBJ1-1	TRBV3-1/TRBV3-2	TGTGCCAGCAGCCCCAACCGACAGTTCGCGGGGGCTTTCTTT	CASSPNRQFAGAFF
NA	NA	TRBJ2-1	TRBV6-5	TGTGCCAGCAGTTCTCCTAGCAACAATGAGCAGTTCTTC	CASSSPSNNEQFF
TRBD2	NA	TRBJ2-1	TRBV2	TGTGCCAGCAGTTTCCTCGGGCTAGCGGGAGGGGATGAGCAGTTCTTC	CASSFLGLAGGDEQFF
TRBD1	NA	TRBJ1-2	TRBV9	TGTGCCAGCAGCGTAGTTGGGGGACAGGTGGGCGGCTACACCTTC	CASSVVGGQVGGYTF